This T cell receptor beta chain was recorded in a study of blood T cell repertoires in COVID-19. Study summary: T cells, B-cell-depleted T cells, or PBMCs supplied cDNA or gDNA.

The CDR3 totals 16 residues. The germline CDR1 and CDR2 sequences are LGHDT and YNNKEL (reference sequence). Trimming stripped 1 base from V and 4 bases from J, with 16 bases between. Source study methods: Amplification with reference gene primers provided the estimates of nucleated cell counts. Assay used: immunoSEQ multiplex PCR; TCRdb lists only in-frame clones, some missing. Clone size and the V and J calls come from that table; the DNA yielded D and trimming. Of hundreds of thousands of clones in the sample, around 84% were seen once. This TCR derives from a woman between 18 and 30 years old with acute or convalescent COVID-19. Material: peripheral blood. The rearrangement uses TRBV3-1 (or the pseudogene TRBV3-2) and TRBJ1-1; the D gene is possibly TRBD1 (6 bases). CDR3 nucleotide sequence: TGTGCCAGCAGCCAAGTGAGAACAGGGAGGGCCACTGAAGCTTTCTTT. This encodes CASSQVRTGRATEAFF.